The clone carrying this TCR beta chain was seen many times. Antigen: not known. Read sequence stops 3 residues before the CDR3 end, and the germline J gene provides the missing end. The data were taken from a study of T cell clonality in common variable immunodeficiency. This table comes from immunoSEQ multiplex PCR, and its TCRdb copy is limited to in-frame clones, with some not included. There are tens of thousands of clones in the sample, none observed a single time. The CDR3 runs to 14 residues. With V trimmed by 0 bases and J by 6 bases, 0 bases remained unmatched. The germline V gene encodes CDR1 MRHNA and CDR2 SNTAGT. The study's findings and limits: What drives increased CVID clonality needs T cell subpopulation sequencing.

The V gene is TRBV6-4, the J gene TRBJ2-1, with 9 positions matching TRBD1. This TCR derives from a person aged 18 to 70 in good health. Sequenced: peripheral blood mononuclear cells. The CDR3 region is CASSDSGQGNEQFF. CDR3 DNA, as far as it was read: TGTGCCAGCAGTGACTCGGGACAGGGCAATGAG.